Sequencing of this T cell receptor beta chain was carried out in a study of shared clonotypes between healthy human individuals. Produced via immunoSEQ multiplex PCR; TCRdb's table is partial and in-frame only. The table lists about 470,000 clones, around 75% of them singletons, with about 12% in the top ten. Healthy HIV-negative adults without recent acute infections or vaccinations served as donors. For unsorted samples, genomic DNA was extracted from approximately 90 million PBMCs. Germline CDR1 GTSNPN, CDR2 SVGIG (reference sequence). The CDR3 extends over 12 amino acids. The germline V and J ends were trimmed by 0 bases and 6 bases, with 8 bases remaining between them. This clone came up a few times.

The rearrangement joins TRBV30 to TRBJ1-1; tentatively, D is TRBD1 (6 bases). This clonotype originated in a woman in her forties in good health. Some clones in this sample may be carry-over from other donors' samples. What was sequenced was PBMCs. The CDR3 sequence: CAWSVGGPEAFF. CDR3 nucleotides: TGTGCCTGGAGTGTCGGGGGCCCTGAAGCTTTCTTT.